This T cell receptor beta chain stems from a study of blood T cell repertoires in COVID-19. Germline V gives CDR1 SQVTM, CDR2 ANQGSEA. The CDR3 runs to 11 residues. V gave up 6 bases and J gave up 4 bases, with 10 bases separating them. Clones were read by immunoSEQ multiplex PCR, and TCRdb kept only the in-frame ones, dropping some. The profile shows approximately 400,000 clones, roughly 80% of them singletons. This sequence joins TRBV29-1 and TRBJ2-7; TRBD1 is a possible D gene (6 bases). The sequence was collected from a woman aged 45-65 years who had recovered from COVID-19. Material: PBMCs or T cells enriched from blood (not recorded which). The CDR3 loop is CSVYTGYEQYF. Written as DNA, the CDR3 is TGCAGCGTGTATACAGGGTACGAGCAGTACTTC.